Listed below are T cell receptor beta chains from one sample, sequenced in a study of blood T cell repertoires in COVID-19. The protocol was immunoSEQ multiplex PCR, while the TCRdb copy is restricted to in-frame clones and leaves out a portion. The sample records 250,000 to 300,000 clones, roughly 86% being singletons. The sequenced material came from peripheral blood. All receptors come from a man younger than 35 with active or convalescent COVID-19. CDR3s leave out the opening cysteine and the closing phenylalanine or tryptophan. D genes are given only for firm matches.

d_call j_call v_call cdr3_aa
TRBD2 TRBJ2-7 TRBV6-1 ASSDGRGASQLGQY
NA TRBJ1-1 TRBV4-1 ASSQQGSGPVSVAF
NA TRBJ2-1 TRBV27 ATRSGGSFFAYNEQF
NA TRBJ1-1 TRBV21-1 ASSNRDTRNTEAF
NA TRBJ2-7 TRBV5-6 ASSVGGIEQY
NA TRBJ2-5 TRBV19 ASSRFWGRQETQY
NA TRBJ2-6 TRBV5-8 ASEGRSGANVLT
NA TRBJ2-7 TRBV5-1 ASSLASTTNSYEQY
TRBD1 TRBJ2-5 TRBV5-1 ASSSPGQGPGWTQY
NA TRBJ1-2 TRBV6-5 ASSYSFRRVTGYT
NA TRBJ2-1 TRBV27 ASYDLGSNEQF
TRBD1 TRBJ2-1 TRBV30 AWRFTGEWNEQF
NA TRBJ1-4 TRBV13 ASSLEGSRLF
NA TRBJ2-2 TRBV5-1 ASSLQGSANTGELF